These 12 T cell receptor beta chains share one sample of origin, sequenced in a study of follicular helper T cells after annual influenza vaccination. As to time point: 2014-2015 season, 7 days after vaccination. The table came from immunoSEQ multiplex PCR; TCRdb's copy has only in-frame clones and leaves some out. Altogether about 10,000 clones are present, about 80% being singletons, with the ten largest covering approximately 0.78%. The sequencing used CXCR5- memory CD4+ T cells sorted from blood, collected 7 days after influenza vaccination. These receptors were obtained from an adult who received the influenza vaccine.

This chain uses TRBV28 with TRBJ1-5; D is unresolved. Trimming took 7 bases from V and 5 from J, leaving 9 bases between them. The CDR3 loop spans 12 amino acids. Germline V gene sequence: CDR1 MDHEN, CDR2 SYDVKM. Here the CDR3 reads CASTIPYQPQHF. The DNA for the CDR3 is TGTGCCAGCACCATCCCTTATCAGCCCCAGCATTTT.

The gene calls are TRBV18 and TRBJ2-1; D remains ambiguous. The germline V gene has CDR1 KGHSH and CDR2 LQKENI. This CDR3 contains 12 residues. Between the trimmed V and J ends, which lost 2 bases and 9 bases, there was a span of 8 bases. CDR3 region: CASSPGVPEQFF. As DNA, the CDR3 is TGTGCCAGCTCACCAGGGGTCCCTGAGCAGTTCTTC.

This clone has only a few counts. The CDR3 DNA is TGCGCCAGCAGCTTGTTCCCGGGCAGGGGGAGCTACGAGCAGTACTTC. Its protein is CASSLFPGRGSYEQYF. The chain links TRBV5-1 to TRBJ2-7, with 7 bases lining up with TRBD1. With 1 base clipped from V and 3 bases from J, the junction kept 10 bases outside the gene matches. This CDR3 contains 16 residues. Germline V gene data show CDR1 as SGHRS and CDR2 as YFSETQ.

The gene calls are TRBV5-4 and TRBJ2-7, with a weak D call TRBD2 (6 bases). The CDR3 is made up of 15 amino acids. CDR1 is SGHNT, CDR2 YYREEE, per germline (reference sequence). Trimming removed 4 bases from V and 0 bases from J, with 14 bases in between. For the CDR3, the DNA is TGTGCCAGCAGCCTCGGGACTGTGAGCTCCTACGAGCAGTACTTC. This sequence encodes CASSLGTVSSYEQYF. Based on the CDR3 plus reference TRBV5-4 and TRBJ2-7, the full variable domain is ETGVTQSPTHLIKTRGQQVTLRCSSQSGHNTVSWYQQALGQGPQFIFQYYREEENGRGNFPPRFSGLQFPNYSSELNVNALELDDSALYLCASSLGTVSSYEQYFGPGTRLTVT.

This clone showed up just a few times. The chain joins TRBV5-1 to TRBJ2-1; D possibly matches TRBD1 or TRBD2 (5 bases each). The V end was cut by 2 bases, the J end by 7 bases, with 16 bases between. CDR3 length: 15 residues. Germline V gene sequence: CDR1 SGHRS, CDR2 YFSETQ. CDR3 sequence: CASSFSGSEGNEQFF. In DNA, the CDR3 is TGCGCCAGCAGCTTTTCCGGGTCCGAGGGGAATGAGCAGTTCTTC.

V usage is TRBV5-1 and J usage is TRBJ1-1, with D unclear. The CDR3 covers 13 residues. Germline CDR1 is SGHRS and CDR2 is YFSETQ. V was shortened by 5 bases and J by 1 base, with 9 bases between the two germline ends. The CDR3 DNA sequence: TGCGCCAGCAGGGGCCGGCAGAACACTGAAGCTTTCTTT. It is translated as CASRGRQNTEAFF.

This clone has just a few counts. This chain connects TRBV14 to TRBJ1-2; D is uncertain. The V end lost 4 bases, the J end lost 10 bases, and 16 bases lay between the germline ends. The CDR3 runs to 13 residues. CDR1 SGHDN and CDR2 FVKESK come from the germline V gene. CDR3 loop: CASSRSGNSIYTF. In nucleotides, the CDR3 is TGTGCCAGCAGCCGGTCAGGAAACTCAATCTACACCTTC.

This clone was recorded once. V and J are TRBV27 and TRBJ1-4, with 8 bases identical to TRBD1. The V gene end was trimmed by 6 bases and the J gene end by 8 bases; junction bases not matched to a gene: 11. The CDR3 totals 15 residues. Germline lookup yields CDR1 MNHEY and CDR2 SMNVEV (reference sequence). This CDR3 is CASSPYGQGREKLFF. DNA of the CDR3: TGTGCCAGCAGCCCTTACGGACAGGGTCGGGAAAAACTGTTTTTT.

The table lists this clone with a count of one. This chain joins TRBV7-2 and TRBJ1-5; maybe TRBD1 (6 bases). Germline CDR1 and CDR2: SGHTA and FQGNSA. The CDR3 loop spans 15 amino acids. The V gene lost 2 bases and the J gene lost 4 bases, with 12 bases spanning the gap. Written as DNA, the CDR3 is TGTGCCAGCAGCTTATCGGGGGCTGGGAATCAGCCCCAGCATTTT. This translates into CASSLSGAGNQPQHF.

The rearrangement links TRBV18 to TRBJ2-1, with D tentatively TRBD1 or TRBD2 (5 bases each). This CDR3 has 13 residues. V dropped 1 base and J dropped 8 bases, with 9 bases sitting between them. Germline CDR1 and CDR2: KGHSH and LQKENI. The CDR3 protein is CASSPRGSDEQFF. CDR3 sequence (DNA): TGTGCCAGCTCACCACGGGGGAGCGATGAGCAGTTCTTC.

The CDR3 bases are TGCGCCAGCAGCCAAGATACAGCGGGTCAGTCCTACAATGAGCAGTTCTTC. Its protein product is CASSQDTAGQSYNEQFF. The rearrangement uses TRBV4-3 and TRBJ2-1; the D gene is possibly TRBD2 (6 bases). V was pared by 0 bases and J by 1 base, with 13 bases between. The CDR3 consists of 17 residues. CDR1 is LGHNA, CDR2 YSLEER, per germline.

The rearrangement links TRBV28 to TRBJ2-7, with 10 bases fitting TRBD2. Germline CDR1 reads MDHEN; CDR2 reads SYDVKM. V trimming: 7 bases; J trimming: 2 bases; junction bases outside the gene matches: 5. The CDR3 sequence is 14 residues long. The CDR3 here is CASTSSGGTYEQYF. CDR3 bases: TGTGCCAGCACCTCTAGCGGGGGCACCTACGAGCAGTACTTC.